This T cell receptor (beta chain) was recorded in a study of shared clonotypes between healthy human individuals. Study-wide results and limits: Sampling covered blood only; tissue repertoires likely differ. Represented genetic and exposure-history diversity was restricted by having few donors.

This clone has only a few counts. No antigen is known for it. The table came from immunoSEQ multiplex PCR; TCRdb's copy has only in-frame clones and leaves some out. The table includes 75,000 to 100,000 clones, around 47% detected once. This sequence originates from a woman between 40 and 55 years old in good health. Some clones in this sample may be carry-over from other donors' samples. Sequenced input: PBMCs.

Written as DNA, the CDR3 is TGTGCCTGGAGTGTTAGTAACGGGCACGAGCAGTACTTC. Protein product: CAWSVSNGHEQYF. J is TRBJ2-5 and V is TRBV30, with D unclear. With the DNA end fitting TRBJ2-7 better, the J assignment may be wrong. Germline V gene data show CDR1 as GTSNPN and CDR2 as SVGIG (reference sequence). This CDR3 has 13 amino acids.